Below are 28 T cell receptor beta chains sequenced from a single sample in a study of response to subunit inactivated influenza vaccine. TCRdb ran MiXCR on the RT-PCR reads and lists one entry per CDR3 protein. The repertoire holds 750,000 to 850,000 distinct CDR3 sequences, with approximately 17% as singletons. The source material was PBMCs from blood, sampled more than 4 days after vaccination. The receptors shown here come from a man aged 45-65 years who received an inactivated influenza vaccine.

The CDR3 loop is CASSLVPAGGSNTGELFF. The CDR3 DNA follows: TGTGCCAGCAGTTTAGTTCCAGCGGGGGGATCGAACACCGGGGAGCTGTTTTTT. This rearrangement joins TRBV12-3 or TRBV12-4 to TRBJ2-2; 9 nucleotides align to TRBD2. J was trimmed by 0 bases and V by 1 base; bases with no gene match: 6. The CDR3 extends over 18 amino acids.

This clonotype has only a few counts. The gene calls are TRBV20-1 and TRBJ1-5; 7 bases match TRBD1. Germline V gene data show CDR1 as DFQATT and CDR2 as SNEGSKA (reference sequence). The CDR3 runs 13 residues. V lost 6 bases and J lost 3; bases outside the gene matches: 5. DNA of the CDR3: TGCAGTGCGATTGGGACAGTCAATCAGCCCCAGCATTTT. It yields the protein CSAIGTVNQPQHF.

At least ten counts were recorded for this clonotype. This sequence joins TRBV12-3 or TRBV12-4 and TRBJ1-1; 7 bases map to TRBD1. This CDR3 has 14 residues. V was clipped by 4 bases and J by 1 base; unmatched bases: 3. The CDR3, as DNA: TGTGCCAGCAGTTCGGGACAGACGAACACTGAAGCTTTCTTT. This gives the protein CASSSGQTNTEAFF.

This clonotype has ten or more counts. The rearrangement uses TRBV29-1 and TRBJ2-3; D not certain. Trimming cost V 2 bases and J 8 bases, with 14 bases left between them. CDR3 length equals 13 residues. Germline-derived CDR1 and CDR2 are SQVTM and ANQGSEA. The CDR3 DNA reads as TGCAGCGTTGAACATCAGGATCCCGGTACGCAGTATTTT. It is translated as CSVEHQDPGTQYF.

This chain uses TRBV6-2 or TRBV6-3 with TRBJ1-1, with D possibly being TRBD1 (5 bases). Germline lookup yields CDR1 MNHEY and CDR2 SVGEGT. The ends were cut back, 7 bases at V and 0 bases at J, with 15 bases in the middle. CDR3 length equals 15 residues. The CDR3 DNA sequence: TGTGCCAGCACCTCCGGCCGGGGGTTGAACACTGAAGCTTTCTTT. Residues: CASTSGRGLNTEAFF.

The V gene is TRBV6-5, the J gene TRBJ2-3; D might be TRBD1 (5 bases). Between the trimmed V and J ends, which lost 1 base and 1 base, there was a span of 12 bases. Germline V gene lookup returns CDR1 MNHEY and CDR2 SVGAGI. The CDR3 covers 16 residues. The CDR3 here is CASSYFAGYGTDTQYF. The CDR3 coding sequence is TGTGCCAGCAGTTACTTCGCAGGGTACGGCACAGATACGCAGTATTTT.

This chain links TRBV12-3 or TRBV12-4 with TRBJ1-5; 7 bases are a match to TRBD1. The V gene end was trimmed by 4 bases and the J gene end by 3 bases; junction bases not matched to a gene: 12. The CDR3 consists of 17 residues. Here the CDR3 DNA reads TGTGCCAGCAGTTCACAGGGGATGTTGGCCGCCAATCAGCCCCAGCATTTT. Encoded protein: CASSSQGMLAANQPQHF.

V gene TRBV20-1 combines with J gene TRBJ2-1; 10 nucleotides align to TRBD1. V gave up 3 bases and J gave up 7 bases; unmatched junction bases: 9. Per the germline V gene, CDR1 is DFQATT and CDR2 is SNEGSKA (reference sequence). The CDR3 is 15 amino acids. The CDR3 DNA sequence: TGCAGTGCTAGCGGGGGACAGGGGAATGTGAATGAGCAGTTCTTC. This gives the protein CSASGGQGNVNEQFF.

The genes are TRBV28 and TRBJ2-3, with TRBD1 matching over 10 bases. Germline-derived CDR1 and CDR2 are MDHEN and SYDVKM. The ends lost 4 bases at V and 4 bases at J; junction bases unmatched: 2. The CDR3 covers 14 residues. CDR3 protein: CASSWTGGPDTQYF. The CDR3 bases are TGTGCCAGCAGTTGGACAGGGGGACCAGATACGCAGTATTTT.

The sample holds a few counts of this clonotype. The chain combines TRBV6-5 with TRBJ2-3; possibly TRBD1 or TRBD2 for D (6 bases each). Germline V lookup: CDR1 MNHEY, CDR2 SVGAGI. With 0 bases removed from V and 4 bases from J, the gap between germline ends came to 17 bases. The length of the CDR3 is 17 residues. The CDR3: CASSYSAGPGVADTQYF. The CDR3 DNA reads as TGTGCCAGCAGTTACTCAGCGGGCCCAGGGGTGGCAGATACGCAGTATTTT.

V gene TRBV5-1 combines with J gene TRBJ2-5, with TRBD2 matching 7 bases. Germline CDR1 and CDR2: SGHRS and YFSETQ. The CDR3 length is 15 residues. Germline trimming cut 4 bases from V and 5 bases from J; bases unmatched to any gene: 11. CDR3: CASSPSGAGLETQYF. CDR3 bases: TGCGCCAGCAGCCCCAGCGGGGCTGGGTTGGAGACCCAGTACTTC.

The rearrangement links TRBV7-2 to TRBJ2-1; perhaps TRBD1 as D (6 bases). V was trimmed by 4 bases and J by 4 bases, leaving 14 bases between them. The CDR3 has 15 residues. The germline CDR1 and CDR2 sequences are SGHTA and FQGNSA. This CDR3 is CASSWNLGQYNEQFF. Written as DNA, the CDR3 is TGTGCCAGCAGCTGGAACCTAGGACAGTACAATGAGCAGTTCTTC.

This clonotype appeared a few times. The chain combines TRBV5-5 with TRBJ2-1; D is perhaps TRBD1 or TRBD2 (5 bases each). Trimming stripped 0 bases from V and 12 bases from J, with 16 bases between. Germline CDR1 reads SGHKS; CDR2 reads YYEKEE (reference sequence). The CDR3 extends over 14 amino acids. The CDR3 spells CASSLEGREQGQFF. CDR3 in DNA: TGTGCCAGCAGCTTGGAGGGCAGGGAGCAAGGGCAGTTCTTC. Drawing the rest from reference TRBV5-5 and TRBJ2-1, the complete variable domain is DAGVTQSPTHLIKTRGQQVTLRCSPISGHKSVSWYQQVLGQGPQFIFQYYEKEERGRGNFPDRFSARQFPNYSSELNVNALLLGDSALYLCASSLEGREQGQFFGPGTRLTVL.

This sequence joins TRBV4-1 and TRBJ1-5, with D maybe TRBD1 (6 bases). Germline-derived CDR1 and CDR2 are MGHRA and YSYEKL. V shed 2 bases and J shed 6 bases, with 11 bases lying between them. This CDR3 has 14 residues. The CDR3 DNA reads as TGCGCCAGCAGCCAACCAGGGGTGGCTCAGCCCCAGCATTTT. The encoded protein is CASSQPGVAQPQHF.

The chain is built from TRBV12-3 or TRBV12-4 and TRBJ2-1; possible D gene TRBD1, 6 bases. V lost 4 bases and J 7 bases, leaving 11 bases between the germline ends. This CDR3 comprises 13 residues. The CDR3, as DNA: TGTGCCAGCAGTTCCAGGGGTAAGAATGAGCAGTTCTTC. This gives the protein CASSSRGKNEQFF.

A few counts support this clonotype. V usage is TRBV11-2 and J usage is TRBJ2-7; D is unclear. Trimming cost V 0 bases and J 3 bases, with 18 bases left between them. Per the germline V gene, CDR1 is SGHAT and CDR2 is FQNNGV. The length of the CDR3 is 17 residues. Written as DNA, the CDR3 is TGTGCCAGCAGCTTAGATCGGCTAATCGGGCGCCACTACGAGCAGTACTTC. It encodes CASSLDRLIGRHYEQYF.

This clonotype was detected a few times. The chain has TRBV4-2 and TRBJ2-7, with D maybe TRBD1 (6 bases). The V gene's germline CDR1 is LGHNA and CDR2 YNFKEQ. Trimming took 1 base from V and 3 from J, leaving 10 bases between them. This CDR3 spans 14 amino acids. CDR3 sequence reads: CASSQGGLGYEQYF. The CDR3 DNA follows: TGTGCCAGCAGCCAAGGGGGGCTGGGCTACGAGCAGTACTTC.

This clonotype was seen only once. This CDR3 reads CASSPWDGSYEQYF. The CDR3, as DNA: TGCGCCAGCAGCCCCTGGGACGGCTCCTACGAGCAGTACTTC. The chain couples TRBV5-1 to TRBJ2-7, with D perhaps being TRBD1 or TRBD2 (5 bases each). Germline lookup yields CDR1 SGHRS and CDR2 YFSETQ. V dropped 4 bases and J dropped 0 bases, with 11 bases sitting between them. CDR3 length: 14 residues.

This clonotype has more than one count but fewer than ten. This chain uses TRBV5-6 with TRBJ2-1; D is ambiguous. Germline loops: CDR1 SGHDT, CDR2 YYEEEE. CDR3 length equals 16 residues. Trimming shortened V by 2 bases and J by 1 base, and 13 bases separated the two germline ends. CDR3 region: CASSFGSRLSYNEQFF. The CDR3 region has the DNA TGTGCCAGCAGCTTCGGATCTAGGTTATCCTACAATGAGCAGTTCTTC. Filled out from reference TRBV5-6 and TRBJ2-1, the complete variable domain reads DAGVTQSPTHLIKTRGQQVTLRCSPKSGHDTVSWYQQALGQGPQFIFQYYEEEERQRGNFPDRFSGHQFPNYSSELNVNALLLGDSALYLCASSFGSRLSYNEQFFGPGTRLTVL.

This clonotype was seen just once. CDR3 DNA: TGCGCCAGCAGCTTGGAGCCGGGACTAGGCACGGAGACCCAGTACTTC. As protein: CASSLEPGLGTETQYF. The chain joins TRBV5-1 to TRBJ2-5; 8 bases are a match to TRBD2. The CDR3 contains 16 residues. Germline CDR1 SGHRS, CDR2 YFSETQ. V dropped 0 bases and J dropped 5; count of bases not matched to a gene: 9.

J is TRBJ2-5 and V is TRBV7-9; D perhaps matches TRBD1 (6 bases). The CDR3 spans 14 residues. The V and J ends lost 3 bases and 4 bases respectively, with 12 bases between them. Germline V gene sequence: CDR1 SEHNR, CDR2 FQNEAQ (reference sequence). The CDR3 DNA is TGTGCCAGCAGCTTGATTGCAGGGGCAGAGACCCAGTACTTC. It codes for CASSLIAGAETQYF.

About this clonotype: Just one base apart from a much larger clone, this may be a read error. This sequence joins TRBV12-3 or TRBV12-4 and TRBJ2-1; no definite D call. Trimming shortened V by 5 bases and J by 8 bases, and 7 bases separated the two germline ends. This CDR3 has 11 amino acids. In nucleotides, the CDR3 is TGTGCCAGCAGTGTAAGGGATGAGCAGTTCTTC. It yields the protein CASSVRDEQFF.

The chain has TRBV24-1 and TRBJ2-1; 10 positions agree with TRBD1. V lost 7 bases, J lost 6 bases, and 5 bases stayed unmatched. Germline CDR1 is KGHDR and CDR2 is SFDVKD. This CDR3 has 14 amino acids. CDR3 in amino acids: CATSGWDRGNEQFF. The CDR3 nucleotides read TGTGCCACCAGCGGATGGGACAGGGGCAATGAGCAGTTCTTC.

This clonotype was observed a few times. This chain joins TRBV6-6 and TRBJ2-7; 8 bases fit TRBD1. The CDR3 totals 13 residues. V was pared by 8 bases and J by 9 bases, with 12 bases of the junction left unmatched. CDR1 is MNHNY and CDR2 is SVGAGI in the germline V gene (reference sequence). The DNA for the CDR3 is TGTGCCAGCCATGGGGACAGGAGAGACGTGCAGTACTTC. It specifies CASHGDRRDVQYF.

V usage is TRBV7-9 and J usage is TRBJ2-3; the D gene is possibly TRBD1 (5 bases). The ends were cut back, 4 bases at V and 6 bases at J, with 8 bases in the middle. Looked up from germline, CDR1 is SEHNR and CDR2 is FQNEAQ (reference sequence). The CDR3 runs 12 residues. DNA for the CDR3: TGTGCCAGCAGCTCAGGGCAGGATACGCAGTATTTT. Translation: CASSSGQDTQYF.

DNA of the CDR3: TGTGCCAGCAGCTCATCTAGCGGGGACGGGGAGCTGTTTTTT. Amino acids: CASSSSSGDGELFF. This rearrangement joins TRBV7-2 to TRBJ2-2; 9 positions match TRBD2. Unmatched junction bases numbered 4, after V lost 4 bases and J lost 7 bases. Germline CDR1 is SGHTA and CDR2 is FQGNSA. The length of the CDR3 is 14 residues.

The chain recombines TRBV11-2 with TRBJ2-6; 7 bases are a match to TRBD2. CDR1 is SGHAT and CDR2 is FQNNGV in the germline V gene. There are 18 residues in the CDR3. The V gene end was trimmed by 5 bases and the J gene end by 0 bases; junction bases not matched to a gene: 10. The CDR3 nucleotides are TGTGCCAGCAGCACCGAGCGGGGCCGATACTCTGGGGCCAACGTCCTGACTTTC. Translated, it gives CASSTERGRYSGANVLTF.

This clonotype was picked up a small number of times. The gene calls are TRBV15 and TRBJ2-2; D not certain. The V gene's germline CDR1 is LNHNV and CDR2 YYDKDF (reference sequence). The V and J ends lost 1 base and 8 bases respectively, with 8 bases between them. There are 13 residues in the CDR3. The CDR3 region has the DNA TGTGCCACCAGCAGAGGTTATACAGGGGAGCTGTTTTTT. It translates to CATSRGYTGELFF.